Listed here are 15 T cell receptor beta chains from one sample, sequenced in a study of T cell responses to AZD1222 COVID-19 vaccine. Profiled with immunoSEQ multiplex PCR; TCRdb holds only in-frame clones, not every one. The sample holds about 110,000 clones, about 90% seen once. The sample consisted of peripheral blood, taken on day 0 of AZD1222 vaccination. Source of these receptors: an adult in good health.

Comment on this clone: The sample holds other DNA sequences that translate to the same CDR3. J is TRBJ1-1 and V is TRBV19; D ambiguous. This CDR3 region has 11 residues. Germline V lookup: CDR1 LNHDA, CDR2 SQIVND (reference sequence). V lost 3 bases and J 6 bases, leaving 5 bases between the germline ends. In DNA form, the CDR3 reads TGTGCCAGTAGTATTTACTCTGAAGCTTTCTTT. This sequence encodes CASSIYSEAFF. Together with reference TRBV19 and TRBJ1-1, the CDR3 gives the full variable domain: DGGITQSPKYLFRKEGQNVTLSCEQNLNHDAMYWYRQDPGQGLRLIYYSQIVNDFQKGDIAEGYSVSREKKESFPLTVTSAQKNPTAFYLCASSIYSEAFFGQGTRLTVV.

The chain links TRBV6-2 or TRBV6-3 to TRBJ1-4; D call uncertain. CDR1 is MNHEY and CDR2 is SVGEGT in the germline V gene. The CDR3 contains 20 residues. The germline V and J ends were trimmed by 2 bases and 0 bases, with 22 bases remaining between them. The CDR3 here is CASSYVTSGRQTATNEKLFF. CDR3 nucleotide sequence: TGTGCCAGCAGTTACGTAACATCTGGCAGGCAGACTGCAACTAATGAAAAACTGTTTTTT.

CDR3 sequence reads: CASRDQGALSGNTIYF. The CDR3 region has the DNA TGTGCCAGCAGGGACCAGGGTGCACTCTCTGGAAACACCATATATTTT. The chain couples TRBV11-2 to TRBJ1-3; the D gene is possibly TRBD1 (5 bases). This CDR3 spans 16 amino acids. V lost 6 bases to trimming and J lost 0 bases, with 15 bases between them. Looked up from germline, CDR1 is SGHAT and CDR2 is FQNNGV.

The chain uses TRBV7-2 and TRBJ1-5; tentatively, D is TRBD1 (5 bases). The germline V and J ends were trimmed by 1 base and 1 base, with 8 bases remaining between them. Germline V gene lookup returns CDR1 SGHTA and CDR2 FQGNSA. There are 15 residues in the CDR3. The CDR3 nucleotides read TGTGCCAGCAGCTTAGGGGGCGAGAGCAATCAGCCCCAGCATTTT. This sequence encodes CASSLGGESNQPQHF. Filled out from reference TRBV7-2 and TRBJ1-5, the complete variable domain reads GAGVSQSPSNKVTEKGKDVELRCDPISGHTALYWYRQSLGQGLEFLIYFQGNSAPDKSGLPSDRFSAERTGGSVSTLTIQRTQQEDSAVYLCASSLGGESNQPQHFGDGTRLSIL.

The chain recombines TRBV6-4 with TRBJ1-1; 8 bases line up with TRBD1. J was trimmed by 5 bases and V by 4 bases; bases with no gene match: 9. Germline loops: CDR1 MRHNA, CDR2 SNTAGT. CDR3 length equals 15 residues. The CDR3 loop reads CASSASTGVGTEAFF. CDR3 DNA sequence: TGTGCCAGCAGTGCCTCGACAGGGGTTGGTACTGAAGCTTTCTTT.

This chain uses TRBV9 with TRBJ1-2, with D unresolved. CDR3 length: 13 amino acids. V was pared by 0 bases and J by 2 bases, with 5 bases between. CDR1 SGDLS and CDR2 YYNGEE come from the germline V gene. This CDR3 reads CASSVGGNYGYTF. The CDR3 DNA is TGTGCCAGCAGCGTAGGAGGGAACTATGGCTACACCTTC.

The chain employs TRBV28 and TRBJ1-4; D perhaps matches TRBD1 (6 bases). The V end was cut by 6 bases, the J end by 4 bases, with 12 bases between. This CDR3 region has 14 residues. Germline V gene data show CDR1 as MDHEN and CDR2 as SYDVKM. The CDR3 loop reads CASRPGQSNEKLFF. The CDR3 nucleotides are TGTGCCAGCAGGCCAGGACAGAGTAATGAAAAACTGTTTTTT.

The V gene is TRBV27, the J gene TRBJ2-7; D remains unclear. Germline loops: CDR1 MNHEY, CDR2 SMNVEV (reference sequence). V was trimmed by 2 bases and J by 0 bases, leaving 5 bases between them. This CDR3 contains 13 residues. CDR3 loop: CASSLRTSYEQYF. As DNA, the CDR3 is TGTGCCAGCAGTTTAAGAACCTCCTACGAGCAGTACTTC.

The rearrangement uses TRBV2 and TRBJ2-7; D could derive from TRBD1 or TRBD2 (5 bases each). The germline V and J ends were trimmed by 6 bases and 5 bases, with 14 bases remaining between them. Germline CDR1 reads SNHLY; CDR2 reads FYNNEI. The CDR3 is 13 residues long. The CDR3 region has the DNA TGTGCCAGCAGGTTGGACTGGGGCAACGAGCAGTACTTC. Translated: CASRLDWGNEQYF. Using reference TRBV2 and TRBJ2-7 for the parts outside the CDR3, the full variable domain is EPEVTQTPSHQVTQMGQEVILRCVPISNHLYFYWYRQILGQKVEFLVSFYNNEISEKSEIFDDQFSVERPDGSNFTLKIRSTKLEDSAMYFCASRLDWGNEQYFGPGTRLTVT.

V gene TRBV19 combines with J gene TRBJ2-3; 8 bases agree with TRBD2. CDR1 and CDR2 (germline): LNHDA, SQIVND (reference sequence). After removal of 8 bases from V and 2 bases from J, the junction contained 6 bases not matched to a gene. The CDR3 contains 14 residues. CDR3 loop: CASHKRGFTDTQYF. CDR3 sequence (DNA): TGTGCCAGTCACAAGCGGGGGTTCACAGATACGCAGTATTTT.

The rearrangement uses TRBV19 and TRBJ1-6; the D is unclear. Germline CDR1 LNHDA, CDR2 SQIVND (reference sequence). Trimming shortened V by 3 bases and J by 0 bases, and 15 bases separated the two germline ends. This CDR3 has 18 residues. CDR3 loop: CASSIRLLLSSYNSPLHF. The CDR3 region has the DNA TGTGCCAGTAGTATCCGCCTACTACTAAGCTCCTATAATTCACCCCTCCACTTT.

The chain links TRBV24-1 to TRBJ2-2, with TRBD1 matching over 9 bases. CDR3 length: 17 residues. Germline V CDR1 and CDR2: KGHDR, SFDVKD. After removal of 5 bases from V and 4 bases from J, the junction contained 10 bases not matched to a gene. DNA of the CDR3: TGTGCCACCAGTGTATTTACCGGGACAGGGAGCACCGGGGAGCTGTTTTTT. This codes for CATSVFTGTGSTGELFF.

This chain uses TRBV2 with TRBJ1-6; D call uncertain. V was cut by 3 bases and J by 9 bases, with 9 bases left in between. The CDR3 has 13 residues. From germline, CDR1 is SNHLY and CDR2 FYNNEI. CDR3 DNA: TGTGCCAGCAGTGACGAGATATTTTCACCCCTCCACTTT. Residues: CASSDEIFSPLHF.

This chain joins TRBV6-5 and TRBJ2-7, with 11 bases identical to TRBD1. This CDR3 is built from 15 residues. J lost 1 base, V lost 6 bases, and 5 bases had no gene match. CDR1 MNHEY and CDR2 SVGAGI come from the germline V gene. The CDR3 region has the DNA TGTGCCAGCAGGGGAGGACAGGGGGCTTCCTACGAGCAGTACTTC. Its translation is CASRGGQGASYEQYF.

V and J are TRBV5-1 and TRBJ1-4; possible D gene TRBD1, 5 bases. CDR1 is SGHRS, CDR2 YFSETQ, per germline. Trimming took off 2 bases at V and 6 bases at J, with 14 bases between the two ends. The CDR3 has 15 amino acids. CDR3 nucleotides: TGCGCCAGCAGCTTTGGGCAGTCGGGGGATGAAAAACTGTTTTTT. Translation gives CASSFGQSGDEKLFF.